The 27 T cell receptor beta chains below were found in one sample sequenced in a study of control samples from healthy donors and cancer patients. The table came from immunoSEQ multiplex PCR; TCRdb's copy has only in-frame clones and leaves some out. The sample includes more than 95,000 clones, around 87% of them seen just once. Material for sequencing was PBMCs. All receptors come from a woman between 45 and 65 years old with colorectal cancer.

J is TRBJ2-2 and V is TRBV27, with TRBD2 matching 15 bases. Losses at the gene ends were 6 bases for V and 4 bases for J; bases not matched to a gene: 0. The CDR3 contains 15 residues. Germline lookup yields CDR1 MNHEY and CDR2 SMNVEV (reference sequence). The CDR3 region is CASRGLAGGTGELFF. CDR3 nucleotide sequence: TGTGCCAGCAGGGGACTAGCGGGAGGCACCGGGGAGCTGTTTTTT.

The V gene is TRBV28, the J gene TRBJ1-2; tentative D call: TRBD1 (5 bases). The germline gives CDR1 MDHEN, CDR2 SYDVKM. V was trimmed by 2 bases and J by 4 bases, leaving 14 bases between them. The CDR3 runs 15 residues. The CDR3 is CASSLVAGNTYGYTF. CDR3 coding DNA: TGTGCCAGCAGTTTAGTGGCAGGGAATACCTATGGCTACACCTTC.

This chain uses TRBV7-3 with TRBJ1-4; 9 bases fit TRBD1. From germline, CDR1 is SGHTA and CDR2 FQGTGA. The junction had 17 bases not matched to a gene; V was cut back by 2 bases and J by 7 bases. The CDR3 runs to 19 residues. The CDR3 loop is CASSLYSRQGDLTGEKLFF. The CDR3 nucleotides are TGTGCCAGCAGCTTATACTCAAGACAGGGGGACCTCACGGGTGAAAAACTGTTTTTT.

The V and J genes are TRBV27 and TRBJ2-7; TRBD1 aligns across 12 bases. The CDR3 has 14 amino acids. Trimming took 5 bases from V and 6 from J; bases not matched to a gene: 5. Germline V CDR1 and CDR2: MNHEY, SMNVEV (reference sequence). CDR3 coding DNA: TGTGCCAGCAGTCGGGGGACAGGGGGCGCCGAGCAGTACTTC. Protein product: CASSRGTGGAEQYF.

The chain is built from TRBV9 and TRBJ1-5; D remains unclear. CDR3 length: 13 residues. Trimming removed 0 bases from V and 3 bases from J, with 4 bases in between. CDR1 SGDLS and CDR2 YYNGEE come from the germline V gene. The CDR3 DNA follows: TGTGCCAGCAGCGTAGGCAACAATCAGCCCCAGCATTTT. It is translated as CASSVGNNQPQHF.

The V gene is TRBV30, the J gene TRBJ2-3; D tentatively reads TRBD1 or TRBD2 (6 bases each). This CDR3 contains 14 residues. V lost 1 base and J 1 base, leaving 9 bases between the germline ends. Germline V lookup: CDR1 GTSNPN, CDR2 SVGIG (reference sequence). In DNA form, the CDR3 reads TGTGCCTGGAGTGCGGGGGCAGGCACAGATACGCAGTATTTT. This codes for CAWSAGAGTDTQYF.

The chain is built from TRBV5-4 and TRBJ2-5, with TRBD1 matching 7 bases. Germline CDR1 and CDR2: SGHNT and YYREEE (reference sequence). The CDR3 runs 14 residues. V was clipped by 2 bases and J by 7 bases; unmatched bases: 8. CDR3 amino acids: CASSFDRDGVTQYF. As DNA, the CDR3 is TGTGCCAGCAGCTTTGACAGGGATGGAGTGACCCAGTACTTC. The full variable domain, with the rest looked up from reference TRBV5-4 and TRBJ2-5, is ETGVTQSPTHLIKTRGQQVTLRCSSQSGHNTVSWYQQALGQGPQFIFQYYREEENGRGNFPPRFSGLQFPNYSSELNVNALELDDSALYLCASSFDRDGVTQYFGPGTRLLVL.

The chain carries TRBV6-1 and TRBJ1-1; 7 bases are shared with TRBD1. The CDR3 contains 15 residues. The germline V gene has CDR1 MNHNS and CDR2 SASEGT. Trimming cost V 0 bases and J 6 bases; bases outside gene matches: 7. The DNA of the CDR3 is TGTGCCAGCAGTGAAGCCATGCACAGGGGAGCTGAAGCTTTCTTT. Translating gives CASSEAMHRGAEAFF.

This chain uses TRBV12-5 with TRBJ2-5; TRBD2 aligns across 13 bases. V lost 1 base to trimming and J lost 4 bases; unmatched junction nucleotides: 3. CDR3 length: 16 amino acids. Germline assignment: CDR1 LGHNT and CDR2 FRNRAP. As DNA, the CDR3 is TGTGCTAGTGGTTTGGGACTAGCGGGGGGCCGAGAGACCCAGTACTTC. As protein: CASGLGLAGGRETQYF.

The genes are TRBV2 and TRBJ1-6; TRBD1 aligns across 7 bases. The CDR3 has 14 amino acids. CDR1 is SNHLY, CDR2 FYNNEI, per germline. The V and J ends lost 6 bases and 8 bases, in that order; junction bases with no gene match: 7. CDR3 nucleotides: TGTGCCAGCAGGCGACAGGGTCTCGATTCACCCCTCCACTTT. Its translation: CASRRQGLDSPLHF.

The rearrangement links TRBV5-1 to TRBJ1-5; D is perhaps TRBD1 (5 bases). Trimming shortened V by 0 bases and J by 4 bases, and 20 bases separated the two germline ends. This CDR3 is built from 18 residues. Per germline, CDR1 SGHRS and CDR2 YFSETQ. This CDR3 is CASSLEPWDGAGNQPQHF. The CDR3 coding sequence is TGCGCCAGCAGCTTGGAGCCTTGGGACGGGGCTGGAAATCAGCCCCAGCATTTT.

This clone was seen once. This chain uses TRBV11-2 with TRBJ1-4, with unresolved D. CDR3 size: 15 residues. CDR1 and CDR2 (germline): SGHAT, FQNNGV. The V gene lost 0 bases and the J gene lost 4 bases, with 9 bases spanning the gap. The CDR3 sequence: CASSLEASFNEKLFF. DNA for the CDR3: TGTGCCAGCAGCTTAGAGGCCAGCTTTAATGAAAAACTGTTTTTT. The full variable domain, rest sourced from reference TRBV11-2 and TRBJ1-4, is EAGVAQSPRYKIIEKRQSVAFWCNPISGHATLYWYQQILGQGPKLLIQFQNNGVVDDSQLPKDRFSAERLKGVDSTLKIQPAKLEDSAVYLCASSLEASFNEKLFFGSGTQLSVL.

The CDR3 here is CASSLQGARGYTF. CDR3 nucleotides: TGTGCCAGCAGTTTGCAGGGGGCGCGGGGCTACACCTTC. The rearrangement links TRBV12-3 or TRBV12-4 to TRBJ1-2, with TRBD1 matching 8 bases. The CDR3 is 13 residues long. V lost 3 bases to trimming and J lost 8 bases; unmatched junction nucleotides: 5.

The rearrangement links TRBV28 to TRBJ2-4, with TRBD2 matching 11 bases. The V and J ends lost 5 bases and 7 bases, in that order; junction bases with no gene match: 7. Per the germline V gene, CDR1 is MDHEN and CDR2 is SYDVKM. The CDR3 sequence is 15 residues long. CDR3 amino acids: CASSPSTSGSNIQYF. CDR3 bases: TGTGCCAGCAGTCCCTCTACTAGCGGGAGTAACATTCAGTACTTC.

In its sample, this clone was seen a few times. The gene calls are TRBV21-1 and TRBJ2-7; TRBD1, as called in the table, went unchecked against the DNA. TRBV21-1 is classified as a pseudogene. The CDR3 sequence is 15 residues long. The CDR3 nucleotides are TGTGCCAGCAGCAAAACAGGCAGGGGGAGGTACGAGCAGTACTTC. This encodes CASSKTGRGRYEQYF.

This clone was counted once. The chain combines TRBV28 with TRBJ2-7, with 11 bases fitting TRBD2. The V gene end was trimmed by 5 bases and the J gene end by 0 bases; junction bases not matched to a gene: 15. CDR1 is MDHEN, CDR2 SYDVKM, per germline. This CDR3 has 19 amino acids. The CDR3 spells CASSPTSGTSQGGSYEQYF. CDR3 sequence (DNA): TGTGCCAGCAGTCCGACTAGCGGGACTTCACAAGGGGGCTCCTACGAGCAGTACTTC. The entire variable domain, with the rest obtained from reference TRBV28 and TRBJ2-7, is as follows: DVKVTQSSRYLVKRTGEKVFLECVQDMDHENMFWYRQDPGLGLRLIYFSYDVKMKEKGDIPEGYSVSREKKERFSLILESASTNQTSMYLCASSPTSGTSQGGSYEQYFGPGTRLTVT.

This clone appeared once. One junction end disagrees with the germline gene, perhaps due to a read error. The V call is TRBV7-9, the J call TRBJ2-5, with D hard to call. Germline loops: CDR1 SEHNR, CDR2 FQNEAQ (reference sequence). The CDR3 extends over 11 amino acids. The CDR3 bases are TGTGCCAGCAGCTTAGGGGCAGGCTCCAACTTC. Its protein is CASSLGAGSNF.

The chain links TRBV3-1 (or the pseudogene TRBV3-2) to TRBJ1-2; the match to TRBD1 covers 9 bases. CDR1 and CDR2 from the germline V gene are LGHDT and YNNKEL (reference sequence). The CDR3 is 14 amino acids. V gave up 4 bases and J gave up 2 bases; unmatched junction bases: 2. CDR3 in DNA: TGTGCCAGCAGCCCAGGACAGGGGAACTATGGCTACACCTTC. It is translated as CASSPGQGNYGYTF.

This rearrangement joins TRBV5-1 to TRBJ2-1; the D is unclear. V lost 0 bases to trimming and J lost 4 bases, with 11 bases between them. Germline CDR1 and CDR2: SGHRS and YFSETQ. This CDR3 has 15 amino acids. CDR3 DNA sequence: TGCGCCAGCAGCTTGGGGTATAATAGGTACAATGAGCAGTTCTTC. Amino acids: CASSLGYNRYNEQFF.

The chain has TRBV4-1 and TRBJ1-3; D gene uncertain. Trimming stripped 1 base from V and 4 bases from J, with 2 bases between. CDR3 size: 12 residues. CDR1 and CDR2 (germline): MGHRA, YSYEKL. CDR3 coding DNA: TGCGCCAGCAGCCAAGGAGGAAACACCATATATTTT. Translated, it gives CASSQGGNTIYF.

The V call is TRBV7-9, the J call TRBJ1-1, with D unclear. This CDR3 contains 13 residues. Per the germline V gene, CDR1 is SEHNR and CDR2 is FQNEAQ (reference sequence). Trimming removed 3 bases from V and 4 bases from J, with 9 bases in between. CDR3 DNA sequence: TGTGCCAGCAGCTTTAAGGACGGCACTGAAGCTTTCTTT. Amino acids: CASSFKDGTEAFF. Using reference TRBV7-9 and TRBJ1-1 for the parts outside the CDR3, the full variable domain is DTGVSQNPRHKITKRGQNVTFRCDPISEHNRLYWYRQTLGQGPEFLTYFQNEAQLEKSRLLSDRFSAERPKGSFSTLEIQRTEQGDSAMYLCASSFKDGTEAFFGQGTRLTVV.

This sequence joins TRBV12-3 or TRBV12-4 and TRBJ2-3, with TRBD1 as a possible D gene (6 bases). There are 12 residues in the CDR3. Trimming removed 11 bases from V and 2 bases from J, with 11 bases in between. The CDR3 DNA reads TGTGCCTCAGGACAGACCACAGATACGCAGTATTTT. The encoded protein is CASGQTTDTQYF.

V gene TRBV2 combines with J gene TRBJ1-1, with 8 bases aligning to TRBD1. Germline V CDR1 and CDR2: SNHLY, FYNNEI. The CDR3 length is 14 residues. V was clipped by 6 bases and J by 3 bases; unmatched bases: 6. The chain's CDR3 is CASSRGQGDTEAFF. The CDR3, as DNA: TGTGCCAGCAGCCGCGGACAGGGTGACACTGAAGCTTTCTTT.

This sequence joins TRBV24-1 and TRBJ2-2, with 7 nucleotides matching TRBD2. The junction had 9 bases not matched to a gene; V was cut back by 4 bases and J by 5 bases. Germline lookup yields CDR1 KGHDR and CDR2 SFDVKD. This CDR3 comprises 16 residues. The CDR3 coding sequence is TGTGCCACCAGTGACTCGATCCCCGGGAGGACCGGGGAGCTGTTTTTT. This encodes CATSDSIPGRTGELFF.

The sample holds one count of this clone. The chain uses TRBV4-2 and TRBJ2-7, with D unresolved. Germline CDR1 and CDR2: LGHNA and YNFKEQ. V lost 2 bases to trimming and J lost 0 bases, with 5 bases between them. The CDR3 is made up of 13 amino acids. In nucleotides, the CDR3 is TGTGCCAGCAGCCAACGACTCTCCTACGAGCAGTACTTC. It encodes CASSQRLSYEQYF.

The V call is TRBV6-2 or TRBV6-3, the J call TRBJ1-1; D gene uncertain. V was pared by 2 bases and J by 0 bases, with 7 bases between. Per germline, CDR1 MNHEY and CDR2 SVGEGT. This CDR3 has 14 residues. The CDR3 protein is CASSYLRLNTEAFF. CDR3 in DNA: TGTGCCAGCAGTTACCTGAGATTGAACACTGAAGCTTTCTTT.

For the CDR3, the DNA is TGTGCCTGGACTGATGGCAGGGAAGAGACCCAGTACTTC. Amino acids: CAWTDGREETQYF. The V and J genes are TRBV30 and TRBJ2-5, with a weak D call TRBD1 (5 bases). The CDR3 has 13 amino acids. Trimming removed 4 bases from V and 3 bases from J, with 12 bases in between. Germline V gene sequence: CDR1 GTSNPN, CDR2 SVGIG (reference sequence).